This passage covers 25 T cell receptor beta chains from one sample sequenced in a study of molecular identifiers for immune sequencing clone quantification. MiXCR was run by TCRdb on the PCR reads, yielding one entry per CDR3 protein. The sample includes about 100,000 distinct CDR3 sequences, roughly 34% of them seen just once. Sequenced sample: naive CD8+ T cells from blood, with Jurkat cell RNA spiked in. Subset: FACS-sorted CD8+CD4-CCR7+CD45RA+ naive T cells. Every receptor here comes from a human donor in good health. Some libraries in this study had Jurkat cell RNA spiked in.

This clonotype appeared a single time. Its ends do not fully match the called genes, so a read error is possible. The chain employs TRBV7-6 and TRBJ2-2, with D tentatively TRBD2 (7 bases). The CDR3 length is 12 residues. Per germline, CDR1 SGHVS and CDR2 FNYEAQ. DNA for the CDR3: TGTGCCAGCAGCGTGCGATCCGGGGGGCTGTTTTTC. Amino acid sequence: CASSVRSGGLFF.

This clonotype was seen at least ten times. The chain joins TRBV25-1 to TRBJ1-5; D not certain. The CDR3 consists of 14 residues. Trimming left V 1 base short and J 5 bases short, with 9 bases between. Germline CDR1 reads MGHDK; CDR2 reads SYGVNS. CDR3 nucleotide sequence: TGTGCCAGCAGTGAATTCGGGGTGGATCAGCCCCAGCATTTT. This encodes CASSEFGVDQPQHF.

In regard to this clonotype: The germline gene is not matched at one end of the junction; a read error may be the cause. The chain has TRBV4-1 and TRBJ2-1, with a tentative D call TRBD1 (5 bases). CDR1 and CDR2 (germline): MGHRA, YSYEKL. The CDR3 length is 14 residues. CDR3 DNA sequence: TGCGCCAGCAGCCAAGGACAGAGCTACAATGAGCAGATCTTC. The encoded protein is CASSQGQSYNEQIF.

This clonotype has a count of ten or more. The chain combines TRBV12-3 or TRBV12-4 with TRBJ2-3, with 10 bases aligning to TRBD1. The CDR3 is 16 amino acids. Unmatched junction bases numbered 11, after V lost 6 bases and J lost 5 bases. DNA of the CDR3: TGTGCCAGCAGGCCTCCGTGGGACAGGGGCGGAGATACGCAGTATTTT. Translated: CASRPPWDRGGDTQYF.

The J gene is TRBJ2-1, the V gene TRBV12-3 or TRBV12-4, with TRBD2 matching 9 bases. After removal of 6 bases from V and 9 bases from J, the junction contained 6 bases not matched to a gene. The CDR3 has 13 amino acids. The DNA for the CDR3 is TGTGCCAGCAGAACTAGCGGGTTTCTTGAGCAGTTCTTC. Protein: CASRTSGFLEQFF.

This clonotype was found a few times. The chain is built from TRBV27 and TRBJ1-5; D not resolved. Germline CDR1 and CDR2: MNHEY and SMNVEV (reference sequence). The V end lost 1 base, the J end lost 4 bases, and 8 bases lay between the germline ends. The CDR3 runs to 14 residues. The CDR3 here is CASSLFVGNQPQHF. In DNA, the CDR3 is TGTGCCAGCAGTTTATTTGTAGGTAATCAGCCCCAGCATTTT.

This clonotype occurred many times. V is TRBV7-9 and J is TRBJ2-3, with TRBD2 matching over 10 bases. V was clipped by 3 bases and J by 2 bases; unmatched bases: 8. CDR1 and CDR2 from the germline V gene are SEHNR and FQNEAQ (reference sequence). This CDR3 spans 17 amino acids. The CDR3 region has the DNA TGTGCCAGCAGCTTCCCGACTAGCGGGTCCTTCACAGATACGCAGTATTTT. Encoded protein: CASSFPTSGSFTDTQYF. The full variable domain, rest sourced from reference TRBV7-9 and TRBJ2-3, is DTGVSQNPRHKITKRGQNVTFRCDPISEHNRLYWYRQTLGQGPEFLTYFQNEAQLEKSRLLSDRFSAERPKGSFSTLEIQRTEQGDSAMYLCASSFPTSGSFTDTQYFGPGTRLTVL.

This clonotype showed up many times. V is TRBV19 and J is TRBJ2-3; D call uncertain. V shed 7 bases and J shed 2 bases, with 16 bases lying between them. This CDR3 has 15 residues. Looked up from germline, CDR1 is LNHDA and CDR2 is SQIVND (reference sequence). This CDR3 reads CASNRGTRSTDTQYF. DNA of the CDR3: TGTGCCAGTAACCGAGGAACGAGGTCCACAGATACGCAGTATTTT.

This clonotype was observed once. V and J are TRBV9 and TRBJ2-7; weak D call: TRBD2 (5 bases). Trimming cost V 4 bases and J 2 bases, with 16 bases left between them. The CDR3 spans 15 residues. Germline assignment: CDR1 SGDLS and CDR2 YYNGEE. Here the CDR3 DNA reads TGTGCCAGCAGCCCGGGGTCAAATCGAACCTACGAGCAGTACTTC. This codes for CASSPGSNRTYEQYF.

This clonotype has a handful of counts. The J gene is TRBJ2-1, the V gene TRBV7-9; 8 bases are a match to TRBD2. Germline V gene sequence: CDR1 SEHNR, CDR2 FQNEAQ (reference sequence). The junction had 9 bases not matched to a gene; V was cut back by 0 bases and J by 8 bases. This CDR3 contains 16 residues. The CDR3 DNA reads TGTGCCAGCAGCTTAGCGTATGGACTAGCAGGCGATGAGCAGTTCTTC. Encoded protein: CASSLAYGLAGDEQFF.

In this sample, this clonotype turned up a few times. CDR3 sequence reads: CASSYFALSSYNEQFF. CDR3 bases: TGTGCCAGCAGTTATTTCGCGTTGAGCTCCTACAATGAGCAGTTCTTC. The rearrangement uses TRBV6-5 and TRBJ2-1, with D hard to call. The CDR3 has 16 residues. V shed 3 bases and J shed 0 bases, with 12 bases lying between them. CDR1 MNHEY and CDR2 SVGAGI come from the germline V gene.

As regards this clonotype: The missing conserved phenylalanine or tryptophan at the end of this CDR3 makes a read error likely. This sequence joins TRBV28 and TRBJ2-1; D unclear. V was shortened by 5 bases and J by 6 bases, with 20 bases between the two germline ends. Germline loops: CDR1 MDHEN, CDR2 SYDVKM. The CDR3 consists of 16 residues. CDR3 region: CASSNPQVPNFNEQFY. CDR3 bases: TGTGCCAGCAGTAATCCTCAGGTTCCCAATTTCAATGAGCAGTTCTAT.

V and J are TRBV7-9 and TRBJ2-4; D is ambiguous. This CDR3 has 16 amino acids. V lost 5 bases and J lost 1, with 15 bases in between. Germline assignment: CDR1 SEHNR and CDR2 FQNEAQ (reference sequence). The CDR3 DNA follows: TGTGCCAGCAGCCCTACCCTGGGTCGGGCCAAAAACATTCAGTACTTC. This encodes CASSPTLGRAKNIQYF.

This clonotype appeared many times. The chain recombines TRBV6-6 with TRBJ1-5; the D gene is possibly TRBD1 (6 bases). CDR1 MNHNY and CDR2 SVGAGI come from the germline V gene (reference sequence). The CDR3 has 15 amino acids. V lost 7 bases to trimming and J lost 0 bases, with 13 bases between them. CDR3 region: CASIKQGVSNQPQHF. Here the CDR3 DNA reads TGTGCCAGCATCAAACAGGGAGTTAGCAATCAGCCCCAGCATTTT.

In regard to this clonotype: This may be a read error, as it is one base from a much larger clone. This sequence joins TRBV7-2 and TRBJ1-1, with 8 bases lining up with TRBD1. The CDR3 has 14 amino acids. Germline-derived CDR1 and CDR2 are SGHTA and FQGNSA. In DNA form, the CDR3 reads TGTGCCAGCGGCTTACTTACAGGGGGAACTGAAGCTTTCTTT. Protein sequence: CASGLLTGGTEAFF. Full variable domain (outside the CDR3, taken from reference TRBV7-2 and TRBJ1-1): GAGVSQSPSNKVTEKGKDVELRCDPISGHTALYWYRQSLGQGLEFLIYFQGNSAPDKSGLPSDRFSAERTGGSVSTLTIQRTQQEDSAVYLCASGLLTGGTEAFFGQGTRLTVV.

This clonotype was detected ten times or more. The chain has TRBV7-8 and TRBJ1-1; 7 bases map to TRBD1. The V gene end was trimmed by 4 bases and the J gene end by 1 base; junction bases not matched to a gene: 6. Germline V CDR1 and CDR2: SGHVS, FQNEAQ. The CDR3 is 15 amino acids. CDR3 nucleotides: TGTGCCAGCAGCTGGGGTTGGACAGGGAACACTGAAGCTTTCTTT. Translating gives CASSWGWTGNTEAFF. Together with reference TRBV7-8 and TRBJ1-1, the CDR3 gives the full variable domain: GAGVSQSPRYKVAKRGQDVALRCDPISGHVSLFWYQQALGQGPEFLTYFQNEAQLDKSGLPSDRFFAERPEGSVSTLKIQRTQQEDSAVYLCASSWGWTGNTEAFFGQGTRLTVV.

Notes on this clonotype: Its ends do not fully match the called genes, so a read error is possible. J is TRBJ2-3 and V is TRBV10-3; D might be TRBD1 (6 bases). The CDR3 runs to 16 residues. Germline V gene sequence: CDR1 ENHRY, CDR2 SYGVKD. Here the CDR3 reads CAISDLTGTREDTQNF. CDR3 bases: TGTGCCATCAGTGACCTAACCGGGACACGGGAAGATACGCAGAATTTT.

The chain uses TRBV3-1 and TRBJ1-1; no clear D gene. Germline V CDR1 and CDR2: LGHDT, YNNKEL (reference sequence). The ends were cut back, 8 bases at V and 0 bases at J, with 16 bases in the middle. The CDR3 is 15 amino acids. The CDR3 DNA follows: TGTGCCAGCCTACCGAGCCCCGACTTGAACACTGAAGCTTTCTTT. Amino acids: CASLPSPDLNTEAFF.

This clonotype was detected only a few times. The chain employs TRBV28 and TRBJ2-5, with TRBD1 identical over 9 bases. Germline loops: CDR1 MDHEN, CDR2 SYDVKM. V dropped 10 bases and J dropped 0; count of bases not matched to a gene: 12. The CDR3 consists of 16 residues. CDR3 region: CATEAGDRVYQETQYF. In nucleotides, the CDR3 is TGTGCCACCGAGGCCGGGGACAGGGTGTACCAAGAGACCCAGTACTTC.

This clonotype was seen ten or more times. The chain employs TRBV7-2 and TRBJ1-1, with 8 bases fitting TRBD1. CDR1 and CDR2 from the germline V gene are SGHTA and FQGNSA. V was clipped by 5 bases and J by 11 bases; unmatched bases: 7. CDR3 length equals 12 residues. This CDR3 is CASSPRTGLAFF. The CDR3, as DNA: TGTGCCAGCAGCCCACGGACAGGGTTGGCTTTCTTT.

The rearrangement links TRBV28 to TRBJ2-3; D gene ambiguous. The CDR3 is 12 residues long. Germline loops: CDR1 MDHEN, CDR2 SYDVKM. V lost 4 bases, J lost 6 bases, and 8 bases lay in between. Here the CDR3 reads CASSSWLDTQYF. DNA for the CDR3: TGTGCCAGCAGTTCCTGGTTGGATACGCAGTATTTT.

Details on this clonotype: The final CDR3 position lacks the conserved phenylalanine or tryptophan, pointing to a likely read error. Because the CDR3's place on the DNA is in doubt, the DNA is left out and the CDR3 is given as listed by TCRdb. The CDR3 here is CASSDSAEAIY. The chain carries TRBV2 and TRBJ1-1. 11 amino acids form the CDR3, both terminal residues included. CDR1 and CDR2 from the germline V gene are SNHLY and FYNNEI.

This clonotype occurred many times. The chain joins TRBV7-9 to TRBJ2-7; the D gene is possibly TRBD2 (5 bases). Trimming left V 0 bases short and J 5 bases short, with 14 bases between. This CDR3 comprises 15 residues. From germline, CDR1 is SEHNR and CDR2 FQNEAQ (reference sequence). The CDR3 DNA sequence: TGTGCCAGCAGCTTAGCGCCTAGCTCATCCCACGAGCAGTACTTC. Protein sequence: CASSLAPSSSHEQYF.

The table lists this clonotype with many counts. The genes are TRBV25-1 and TRBJ2-7, with D hard to call. The CDR3 is 11 amino acids. The germline V gene has CDR1 MGHDK and CDR2 SYGVNS. Trimming pared 8 bases from V and 0 bases from J, leaving 5 bases between. Here the CDR3 DNA reads TGTGCCAGCTCGAACTCCTACGAGCAGTACTTC. Amino acids: CASSNSYEQYF.

This clonotype was seen more than once but under ten times. The CDR3 reads CASSPEGVWDYGYTF. The CDR3 DNA reads TGTGCCAGCAGCCCAGAGGGGGTGTGGGACTATGGCTACACCTTC. The V and J genes are TRBV11-2 and TRBJ1-2, with a possible D match to TRBD1 (6 bases). The germline CDR1 and CDR2 sequences are SGHAT and FQNNGV. The V and J ends lost 5 bases and 3 bases respectively, with 16 bases between them. This CDR3 has 15 amino acids.